This T cell receptor beta chain derives from a study of cytomegalovirus exposure and HLA in healthy donors. Note on this clone: Its antigen is still unknown.

From germline, CDR1 is LGHNA and CDR2 YNFKEQ. Between the trimmed V and J ends, which lost 6 bases and 1 base, there was a span of 16 bases. The CDR3 sequence is 15 residues long. Findings and caveats of the study: Sequencing artifact likely explains a cluster of highly shared sequence variants.

The PCR employed 60 Vbeta primers together with 13 Jbeta primers. Produced via immunoSEQ multiplex PCR; TCRdb's table is partial and in-frame only. The sample contains about 180,000 clones, 65% to 85% of which appear only once. The sequence derives from a man in his sixties in good health and CMV-seronegative. The chain recombines TRBV4-2 with TRBJ2-7; D is perhaps TRBD1 (5 bases). Specimen: PBMCs. The CDR3 sequence: CASSLAKGASYEQYF. The CDR3 DNA reads as TGTGCCAGCAGTCTGGCAAAAGGGGCATCCTACGAGCAGTACTTC.